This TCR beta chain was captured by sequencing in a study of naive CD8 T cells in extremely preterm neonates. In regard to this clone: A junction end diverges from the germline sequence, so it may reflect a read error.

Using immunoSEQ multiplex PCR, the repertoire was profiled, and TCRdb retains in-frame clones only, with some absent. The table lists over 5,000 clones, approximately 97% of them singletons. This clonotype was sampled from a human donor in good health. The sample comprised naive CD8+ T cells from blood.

CDR3 loop: CASSDGGQVFGYGHTF. CDR3 bases: TGTGCCAGCAGCGACGGGGGACAGGTTTTCGGTTATGGCCACACCTTC. This chain connects TRBV9 to TRBJ1-2; 8 nucleotides align to TRBD1. This CDR3 comprises 16 residues. Germline V gene sequence: CDR1 SGDLS, CDR2 YYNGEE.